A single T cell receptor (beta chain) is shown here with its context. Its target antigen remains unknown. No much larger clone exists at a distance of one base, and base qualities are not known. Using the deep immunoSEQ assay, multiplex PCR amplified TCR CDR3 regions from genomic DNA. Genomic DNA extracted from each cell subset was distributed evenly over all wells of several immunoSEQ 96-well plates, and each plate served as one replicate. For sorted subsets, 150 to 250 ng genomic DNA, equal to some 30,000 T cell genomes, was loaded into each replicate PCR. The purified libraries were quantified using a Qubit 3.0 fluorometer, sized with a Bioanalyzer 2100, and then quantified again using the KAPA Library Quantification kit. A separate single-read 150-cycle Illumina NextSeq 550 flow cell was used to sequence each immunoSEQ 96-well plate. Under the source paper's analysis protocol: Because the immunoSEQ output included only junctional sequences and no quality scores, the filtering could not be the same as the filtering used for full-length reads. Sequences were annotated with PyIR, a Python wrapper for IgBLAST v1.9, using IMGT germline references to assign V/J genes and CDR3. Reads were removed for weak V/J assignments (E-value above 1e-6), missing CDR3, stop codons, out-of-frame junctions, or ambiguous translated residues. V3J clonotypes were defined as sequences sharing an identical inferred V gene, J gene, and CDR3 amino acid sequence. Percentage overlap between repertoires was calculated by dividing the number of shared unique clonotypes by the size of the smaller repertoire. Richness of each repertoire was evaluated using RTK rarefaction, the Chao1 estimator, and Recon v2.1 estimates of unobserved clonotypes. Generation probabilities were computed with OLGA for all TCRbeta clonotypes obtained by the gDNA method from several donors. The immuneACCESS repertoire file appears here via TCRdb, limited to in-frame rearrangements. These files lack a portion of the clones; in checked studies, under half of the deficit traces to unresolved V genes, and the cause of the others is not known. V, J and clone size are taken as reported in that table, and D and trimming were inferred from the DNA itself. The sample records roughly 650,000 clones, roughly 97% of which are singletons. Of the sample, roughly 0.05% falls within the top ten clones.

This specimen belongs to a study of shared clonotypes between healthy human individuals (TCRdb year 2020). General notes on the study: The cohort included three men and a couple of women between 18 and 49 years of age. For each donor, CD4 naive and CD4 memory were each given three plates, CD8 naive was given two plates, and CD8 memory was given one plate. To estimate repertoire size and how much clonotypes are shared between individuals, the study performed deep sequencing of blood TCR repertoires from a few healthy adults. Different laboratories and diverse techniques were used to prepare libraries and sequence TCR repertoires, to increase sequencing depth and limit assay-specific biases. Between about 0.94 and 8.9 billion PBMCs per donor were obtained by leukapheresis. Points the paper makes about the study in general: Pairwise subsampling indicated that sequencing depth was expected to affect the degree of clonotype sharing among donors. Because the study included only a small number of donors, the genetic and exposure-history diversity represented was limited. Only blood was sampled, and tissue TCR repertoires likely differ from those in blood. Higher generation probabilities were observed for clonotypes shared by all four sorted-subset donors than for non-shared clonotypes. When a few donors were compared, the shared fraction of clonotypes was roughly 4.8% for naive CD4, roughly 3.4% for naive CD8, 2% to 2.5% for memory CD4, and 0.35% to 0.4% for memory CD8. Naive subsets generally had larger estimated clonotype richness than memory subsets. Incomplete sequencing was indicated by rarefaction of sorted-subset datasets, despite the large sequencing depth.

Healthy HIV-negative adults with no recently reported acute infections or vaccinations were included as donors. Only Caucasian adults living in Nashville, Tennessee, USA were represented among the donors. CD4+ T cells were enriched by magnetic negative selection; naive cells were then positively selected on CD45RA, and the negative fraction formed the memory subset. After blood collection by leukapheresis, PBMCs were isolated using Ficoll-Histopaque density gradient centrifugation and then cryopreserved in the vapor phase of liquid nitrogen. Purity and quantity of every magnetically sorted T cell population were checked by analytical flow cytometry. Genomic DNA was isolated from every sorted fraction and measured by UV absorbance on a Nanodrop 2000c. The CDR3 runs 16 amino acids, cysteine and phenylalanine included. Of the read, only the CDR3 DNA is kept; its 48 bases are in frame from base 1. The CDR1 and CDR2 encoded by the germline V gene are MDHEN and SYDVKM. V is pruned by 1 base and J by 6 bases, leaving 9 bases of the junction without a gene match.

The origin of this receptor is a woman in her 30s in good health. The chain joins TRBV28 to TRBJ2-5; 9 bases in the junction line up with TRBD1. Sequencing used naive CD4+ T cells sorted from blood. The cell subset or site label, as the study defines it: CD45RA+ positively selected. The CDR3 protein sequence reads: CASSLSGTGMRKTQYF. Read as DNA, the sequence is TGTGCCAGCAGTTTATCCGGGACAGGGATGCGTAAGACCCAGTACTTC.